The next 4 T cell receptor beta chains were all read from a single sample in a study of regulatory T cells in long-lasting Graves disease. Arm-PCR of CDR3 regions and iRepertoire HTBI primers were used to build TCR beta libraries. TCRdb itself ran the multiplex PCR reads through MiXCR, one entry per CDR3 protein. The sample has around 470,000 distinct CDR3 sequences, 14% seen once. The time point: newly diagnosed GD, antithyroid drugs for less than 3 months. PBMC RNA served as the TCR library source. These data were also filed under a second study, of T cells in Graves' hyperthyroidism and ophthalmopathy.

Sequences were derived from peripheral blood mononuclear cells (PBMCs), sampled at new diagnosis, from a patient treated with antithyroid drugs. These receptors came from a woman aged 45-65 years with Graves disease.

This clonotype showed up many times. The chain couples TRBV20-1 to TRBJ2-5; D gene ambiguous. V lost 0 bases, J lost 2 bases, and 10 bases lay in between. The germline V gene has CDR1 DFQATT and CDR2 SNEGSKA (reference sequence). There are 14 residues in the CDR3. The CDR3 loop is CSARDVRVQETQYF. CDR3 nucleotide sequence: TGCAGTGCTAGAGATGTAAGGGTTCAAGAGACCCAGTACTTC.

A word on this clonotype: A much larger clone lies one base from this, so it may be a read error. The gene calls are TRBV30 and TRBJ2-7, with D perhaps matching TRBD2 (5 bases). Germline V gives CDR1 GTSNPN, CDR2 SVGIG (reference sequence). The CDR3 is made up of 12 amino acids. The CDR3 here is CACSVSGYEQYF. CDR3 DNA sequence: TGTGCCTGTAGTGTAAGCGGTTACGAGCAGTACTTC. Full variable domain (rest looked up from reference TRBV30 and TRBJ2-7): SQTIHQWPATLVQPVGSPLSLECTVEGTSNPNLYWYRQAAGRGLQLLFYSVGIGQISSEVPQNLSASRPQDRQFILSSKKLLLSDSGFYLCACSVSGYEQYFGPGTRLTVT.

This clonotype was picked up many times. In DNA form, the CDR3 reads TGTGCCAGCTCACCGGAGGGTGATTATTCACCCCTCCACTTT. This codes for CASSPEGDYSPLHF. This chain uses TRBV18 with TRBJ1-6; no clear D. The CDR3 loop spans 14 amino acids. The V end lost 3 bases, the J end lost 8 bases, and 11 bases lay between the germline ends. The V gene's germline CDR1 is KGHSH and CDR2 LQKENI.

In its sample, this clonotype was seen a few times. This sequence joins TRBV25-1 and TRBJ2-3; D remains unclear. From germline, CDR1 is MGHDK and CDR2 SYGVNS. The CDR3 is 15 amino acids. V lost 7 bases and J lost 0, with 14 bases in between. The CDR3 coding sequence is TGTGCCAGCAAGCTAGGGCTGACTAGCACAGATACGCAGTATTTT. Its translation: CASKLGLTSTDTQYF.